These 28 T cell receptor beta chains were sequenced from one sample in a study of blood T cell repertoires in COVID-19. The assay was immunoSEQ multiplex PCR, and TCRdb's table has in-frame clones only and misses some. The table shows tens of thousands of clones, with around 92% occurring only once. The sample consisted of peripheral blood. Receptors were obtained from a man aged 60 to 75 with acute or convalescent COVID-19.

The CDR3 coding sequence is TGTGCCAGCAGCCCGTTTCTAAGGGGGGAAAAACTGTTTTTT. Protein sequence: CASSPFLRGEKLFF. J is TRBJ1-4 and V is TRBV3-1 (or the pseudogene TRBV3-2); D might be TRBD1 (6 bases). V was cut by 4 bases and J by 8 bases, with 14 bases left in between. The CDR3 has 14 residues. From germline, CDR1 is LGHDT and CDR2 YNNKEL (reference sequence).

Here the CDR3 reads CAWSVSGRAQETQYF. The CDR3 DNA sequence: TGTGCCTGGAGTGTTAGTGGGAGGGCCCAAGAGACCCAGTACTTC. The J gene is TRBJ2-5, the V gene TRBV30, with 7 bases fitting TRBD2. J lost 1 base, V lost 0 bases, and 5 bases had no gene match. Germline values: CDR1 GTSNPN, CDR2 SVGIG (reference sequence). The CDR3 has 15 amino acids.

V is TRBV19 and J is TRBJ2-3, with TRBD2 identical over 10 bases. CDR1 is LNHDA and CDR2 is SQIVND in the germline V gene (reference sequence). The CDR3 runs to 15 residues. Germline trimming cut 4 bases from V and 10 bases from J; bases unmatched to any gene: 11. The DNA for the CDR3 is TGTGCCAGTAGTAAGCGGGAGGGCTCTGGGGGAGCGCAGTATTTT. Encoded protein: CASSKREGSGGAQYF.

The V gene is TRBV14, the J gene TRBJ2-3; D is unclear. The CDR3 is 17 residues long. The V and J ends lost 8 bases and 3 bases respectively, with 24 bases between them. Germline V gene data show CDR1 as SGHDN and CDR2 as FVKESK. The CDR3 protein is CASPHFLNPFPTDTQYF. DNA for the CDR3: TGTGCCAGCCCGCACTTTCTGAACCCCTTCCCAACAGATACGCAGTATTTT. The entire variable domain, with the rest obtained from reference TRBV14 and TRBJ2-3, is as follows: EAGVTQFPSHSVIEKGQTVTLRCDPISGHDNLYWYRRVMGKEIKFLLHFVKESKQDESGMPNNRFLAERTGGTYSTLKVQPAELEDSGVYFCASPHFLNPFPTDTQYFGPGTRLTVL.

The chain carries TRBV10-1 and TRBJ1-5, with TRBD1 identical over 8 bases. The ends lost 8 bases at V and 2 bases at J; junction bases unmatched: 11. The CDR3 is made up of 16 amino acids. Looked up from germline, CDR1 is WNHNN and CDR2 is SYGVQD (reference sequence). The DNA of the CDR3 is TGCGCCAGCGGGAGACAGGGGACAGGAGGCAATCAGCCCCAGCATTTT. It yields the protein CASGRQGTGGNQPQHF.

The genes are TRBV19 and TRBJ1-1; D is ambiguous. V was shortened by 5 bases and J by 1 base, with 17 bases between the two germline ends. The V gene's germline CDR1 is LNHDA and CDR2 SQIVND (reference sequence). This CDR3 region has 16 residues. DNA of the CDR3: TGTGCCAGTAGTCACTCTCCAGGAGGTACGAACACTGAAGCTTTCTTT. Translated: CASSHSPGGTNTEAFF.

The chain has TRBV4-1 and TRBJ1-6; 10 bases line up with TRBD1. The CDR3 sequence is 19 residues long. The germline V gene encodes CDR1 MGHRA and CDR2 YSYEKL. Trimming at V came to 1 base and at J to 7 bases, leaving 13 bases not matched to a gene. Here the CDR3 reads CASSQGPGGRTGGNSPLHF. The CDR3 bases are TGCGCCAGCAGCCAAGGGCCGGGAGGGAGGACAGGGGGGAATTCACCCCTCCACTTT.

DNA of the CDR3: TGTGCTAGTGCCCTAAGGGGGACGACCCAAGATACGCAGTATTTT. It yields the protein CASALRGTTQDTQYF. The chain links TRBV12-5 to TRBJ2-3; D is perhaps TRBD1 (6 bases). Germline V gene sequence: CDR1 LGHNT, CDR2 FRNRAP. Trimming left V 7 bases short and J 5 bases short, with 19 bases between. This CDR3 has 15 amino acids.

This chain links TRBV5-4 with TRBJ2-7, with D possibly being TRBD2 (5 bases). The V end lost 0 bases, the J end lost 0 bases, and 7 bases lay between the germline ends. The germline V gene encodes CDR1 SGHNT and CDR2 YYREEE (reference sequence). The CDR3 sequence is 14 residues long. The CDR3 DNA is TGTGCCAGCAGCTTGGAGGCGGGCTCCTACGAGCAGTACTTC. Protein: CASSLEAGSYEQYF.

The count of this clone is one. The chain links TRBV18 to TRBJ1-3; 7 bases match TRBD1. Trimming took 6 bases from V and 0 from J; bases not matched to a gene: 8. The CDR3 runs to 16 residues. CDR1 is KGHSH, CDR2 LQKENI, per germline. DNA of the CDR3: TGTGCCAGCTCGCACCCGGGACAGATCTCTGGAAACACCATATATTTT. Translating gives CASSHPGQISGNTIYF.

The chain joins TRBV7-2 to TRBJ2-5; the match to TRBD2 covers 11 bases. This CDR3 region has 15 residues. In germline, CDR1 is SGHTA, CDR2 FQGNSA. V shed 4 bases, J shed 5 bases, and the junction held 6 bases outside the gene matches. CDR3 loop: CASSSTSGVLETQYF. The CDR3 nucleotides are TGTGCCAGCAGCTCGACTAGCGGGGTCCTGGAGACCCAGTACTTC.

The rearrangement joins TRBV6-4 to TRBJ2-1, with TRBD2 identical over 14 bases. The CDR3 spans 16 residues. CDR1 and CDR2 (germline): MRHNA, SNTAGT. Losses at the gene ends were 1 base for V and 9 bases for J; bases not matched to a gene: 5. CDR3 sequence (DNA): TGTGCCAGCAGTGACTGGGGGACTAGCGGGAGCTTTGAGCAGTTCTTC. Translated: CASSDWGTSGSFEQFF.

The chain carries TRBV5-1 and TRBJ2-1; 15 bases are a match to TRBD2. Germline CDR1 and CDR2: SGHRS and YFSETQ. With 0 bases clipped from V and 0 bases from J, the junction kept 7 bases outside the gene matches. The CDR3 sequence is 20 residues long. The CDR3 here is CASSLGLPGLAGGSYNEQFF. CDR3 DNA: TGCGCCAGCAGCTTGGGTCTCCCGGGACTAGCGGGAGGCTCCTACAATGAGCAGTTCTTC.

The chain uses TRBV24-1 and TRBJ2-5; 7 bases fit TRBD1. The germline gives CDR1 KGHDR, CDR2 SFDVKD. V was clipped by 5 bases and J by 9 bases; unmatched bases: 11. This CDR3 has 14 residues. The CDR3 DNA follows: TGTGCCACCAGTGTCACCGGGACAGCCTCGGCCCAGTACTTC. This codes for CATSVTGTASAQYF.

The chain joins TRBV19 to TRBJ1-5, with TRBD1 identical over 12 bases. The CDR3 runs to 17 residues. The germline gives CDR1 LNHDA, CDR2 SQIVND (reference sequence). The V segment lost 5 bases and the J segment 7 bases; nucleotides outside the gene matches: 12. CDR3 sequence reads: CASSPLTHGTGGQPQHF. The CDR3 nucleotides read TGTGCCAGTAGTCCCTTAACCCACGGGACAGGGGGCCAGCCCCAGCATTTT.

In its sample, this clone was seen once. V usage is TRBV5-8 and J usage is TRBJ2-7, with 13 positions matching TRBD2. The CDR3 is 15 amino acids. Germline trimming cut 4 bases from V and 3 bases from J; bases unmatched to any gene: 4. The germline CDR1 and CDR2 sequences are SGHTS and YDEGEE. The CDR3 region is CASSRTSGGVYEQYF. CDR3 DNA: TGTGCCAGCAGCCGGACTAGCGGGGGAGTCTACGAGCAGTACTTC. Using reference TRBV5-8 and TRBJ2-7 for the parts outside the CDR3, the full variable domain is EAGVTQSPTHLIKTRGQQATLRCSPISGHTSVYWYQQALGLGLQFLLWYDEGEERNRGNFPPRFSGRQFPNYSSELNVNALELEDSALYLCASSRTSGGVYEQYFGPGTRLTVT.

The chain combines TRBV4-3 with TRBJ2-3, with 7 bases identical to TRBD2. The CDR3 consists of 15 residues. V lost 2 bases to trimming and J lost 4 bases; unmatched junction nucleotides: 6. The V gene's germline CDR1 is LGHNA and CDR2 YSLEER. The CDR3 DNA is TGCGCCAGCAGCCAACCAACGCGGGGGTCAGATACGCAGTATTTT. Translated: CASSQPTRGSDTQYF.

The chain couples TRBV11-3 to TRBJ2-5; TRBD2 aligns across 10 bases. V dropped 6 bases and J dropped 5; count of bases not matched to a gene: 6. Looked up from germline, CDR1 is SGHNT and CDR2 is YENEEA. This CDR3 spans 14 amino acids. CDR3 nucleotides: TGTGCCAGCAGTTTTAGCGGGAGGACGGAGACCCAGTACTTC. The encoded protein is CASSFSGRTETQYF.

This sequence joins TRBV9 and TRBJ1-1; maybe TRBD1 (6 bases). Germline CDR1 SGDLS, CDR2 YYNGEE. CDR3 length: 20 amino acids. V was pared by 0 bases and J by 4 bases, with 28 bases between. DNA of the CDR3: TGTGCCAGCAGCGTAGGATTGGGTGGGGGCGCATTGAGGCGGTCCACTGAAGCTTTCTTT. This sequence encodes CASSVGLGGGALRRSTEAFF.

This clone showed up just once. The rearrangement joins TRBV19 to TRBJ1-1; D is perhaps TRBD1 (5 bases). CDR1 and CDR2 from the germline V gene are LNHDA and SQIVND (reference sequence). The CDR3 is made up of 12 amino acids. Trimming cost V 5 bases and J 3 bases, with 7 bases left between them. This CDR3 is CASSQGDTEAFF. The CDR3 DNA follows: TGTGCCAGTAGTCAGGGTGACACTGAAGCTTTCTTT.

For the CDR3, the DNA is TGTGCCAGCAGGGCGGGAGCCTACGGGGAGCTGTTTTTT. Protein product: CASRAGAYGELFF. The chain employs TRBV12-3 or TRBV12-4 and TRBJ2-2; 7 positions match TRBD2. Trimming removed 6 bases from V and 7 bases from J; junction bases left unmatched: 5. The CDR3 contains 13 residues.

J is TRBJ1-6 and V is TRBV27, with 11 positions matching TRBD1. Germline V gives CDR1 MNHEY, CDR2 SMNVEV (reference sequence). The CDR3 is 14 residues long. V trimming: 6 bases; J trimming: 9 bases; junction bases outside the gene matches: 4. The CDR3 DNA is TGTGCCAGCAGCAAGGGACAGGGGGTTTCACCCCTCCACTTT. Translating gives CASSKGQGVSPLHF.

The V and J genes are TRBV18 and TRBJ1-6, with D possibly matching TRBD1 (5 bases). CDR3 length: 14 amino acids. The germline V and J ends were trimmed by 3 bases and 7 bases, with 10 bases remaining between them. Germline CDR1 reads KGHSH; CDR2 reads LQKENI. The CDR3 bases are TGTGCCAGCTCACCGGAGGGGATGAATTCACCCCTCCACTTT. Translated, it gives CASSPEGMNSPLHF.

The chain uses TRBV7-9 and TRBJ1-2; 7 nucleotides align to TRBD1. This CDR3 contains 15 residues. Germline CDR1 reads SEHNR; CDR2 reads FQNEAQ (reference sequence). V was clipped by 1 base and J by 4 bases; unmatched bases: 6. The chain's CDR3 is CASSLDPGTVYGYTF. The CDR3 region has the DNA TGTGCCAGCAGCTTAGACCCAGGGACAGTCTATGGCTACACCTTC.

This clone showed up just a few times. The chain uses TRBV11-3 and TRBJ1-2; 7 bases map to TRBD1. This CDR3 is built from 17 residues. V lost 5 bases to trimming and J lost 4 bases; unmatched junction nucleotides: 16. CDR1 and CDR2 (germline): SGHNT, YENEEA. The CDR3 reads CASSPGQVGVALYGYTF. The CDR3 DNA is TGTGCCAGCAGCCCCGGACAGGTTGGGGTAGCCCTCTATGGCTACACCTTC.

The genes are TRBV19 and TRBJ1-3; D remains ambiguous. CDR3 length: 15 residues. Germline CDR1 and CDR2: LNHDA and SQIVND (reference sequence). V lost 7 bases to trimming and J lost 4 bases, with 17 bases between them. In DNA, the CDR3 is TGTGCCAGTACCCCGGGGAGGGCCGGAGGAAACACCATATATTTT. Its protein is CASTPGRAGGNTIYF. Full variable domain (remainder filled in from reference TRBV19 and TRBJ1-3): DGGITQSPKYLFRKEGQNVTLSCEQNLNHDAMYWYRQDPGQGLRLIYYSQIVNDFQKGDIAEGYSVSREKKESFPLTVTSAQKNPTAFYLCASTPGRAGGNTIYFGEGSWLTVV.

The V gene is TRBV6-2 or TRBV6-3, the J gene TRBJ2-5, with 14 bases that match TRBD2. The CDR3 extends over 18 amino acids. Losses at the gene ends were 5 bases for V and 5 bases for J; bases not matched to a gene: 13. Germline lookup yields CDR1 MNHEY and CDR2 SVGEGT. The CDR3 here is CASSQTSGRAVFSETQYF. The CDR3 bases are TGTGCCAGCAGTCAGACTAGCGGGAGGGCCGTGTTTTCCGAGACCCAGTACTTC.

The rearrangement joins TRBV30 to TRBJ2-7; the D gene is possibly TRBD2 (6 bases). Germline V gene data show CDR1 as GTSNPN and CDR2 as SVGIG (reference sequence). The V and J ends lost 0 bases and 6 bases respectively, with 12 bases between them. CDR3 size: 13 residues. The CDR3 here is CAWSVVGGGEQYF. The CDR3 coding sequence is TGTGCCTGGAGTGTAGTGGGGGGTGGCGAGCAGTACTTC.